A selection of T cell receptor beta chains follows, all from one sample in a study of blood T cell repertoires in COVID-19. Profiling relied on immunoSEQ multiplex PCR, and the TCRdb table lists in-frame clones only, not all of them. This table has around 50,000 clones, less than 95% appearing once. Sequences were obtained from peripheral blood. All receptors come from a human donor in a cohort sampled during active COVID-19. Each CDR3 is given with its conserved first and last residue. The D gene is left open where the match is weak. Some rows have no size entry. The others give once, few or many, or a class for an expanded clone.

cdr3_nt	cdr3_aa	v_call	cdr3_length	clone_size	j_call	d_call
TGTGCCACCAGTGACCCCCTTCCGGGATTGGGAAACAATGAGCAGTTCTTC	CATSDPLPGLGNNEQFF	TRBV24-1	17	few	TRBJ2-1	-
TGCGCCAGCAGCTTGGCCGAGGGGGCAGTATGGGTGCAGTTCTTC	CASSLAEGAVWVQFF	TRBV5-1	15	-	TRBJ2-1	TRBD1
TGTGCCAGCTTACGGGACAGGGACACCGGGGAGCTGTTTTTT	CASLRDRDTGELFF	TRBV2	14	-	TRBJ2-2	TRBD1
TGTGCCAGCAGTGATCTTAGGAGCGGGAGGGACGAGCAGTACTTC	CASSDLRSGRDEQYF	TRBV6-1	15	once	TRBJ2-7	TRBD2
TGTGCCAGCAGTTTAAACACAGGGATGACCTACGAGCAGTACTTC	CASSLNTGMTYEQYF	TRBV27	15	-	TRBJ2-7	-
TGTGCCAGCAGTGACGGGCCCCGGACAGGTGGTGAAAAACTGTTTTTT	CASSDGPRTGGEKLFF	TRBV6-1	16	-	TRBJ1-4	TRBD1
TGTGCCAGCAGCCAAGGTAGCGGTCCAGAGACCCAGTACTTC	CASSQGSGPETQYF	TRBV4-2	14	-	TRBJ2-5	-
TGCGCCAGCAGCCCCGGGACTAGCGGAAGAACTAGCACAGATACGCAGTATTTT	CASSPGTSGRTSTDTQYF	TRBV5-1	18	-	TRBJ2-3	TRBD2
TGTGCCAGCAGCAATCCAGGGGGATATGGCTACACCTTC	CASSNPGGYGYTF	TRBV7-8	13	-	TRBJ1-2	TRBD1
TGTGCCAGCAGCCCGAGGACAGTACCAGAGACCCAGTACTTC	CASSPRTVPETQYF	TRBV3-1/TRBV3-2	14	once	TRBJ2-5	-
TGTGCCAGCAGCCAAGACCTTCCTCCCACCTTC	CASSQDLPPTF	TRBV3-1/TRBV3-2	11	-	TRBJ1-2	-
TGTGCCAGCTCATACGGGACTAGCGGCTACGAGCAGTACTTC	CASSYGTSGYEQYF	TRBV18	14	-	TRBJ2-7	TRBD2
TGTGCCAGCAGCCAAGGGAGGCTAGCGGGAGTTCGAGAGACCCAGTACTTC	CASSQGRLAGVRETQYF	TRBV4-2	17	-	TRBJ2-5	TRBD2
TGTGCCAGCAGAGGTGTCGGGATCTCCTACAATGAGCAGTTCTTC	CASRGVGISYNEQFF	TRBV27	15	once	TRBJ2-1	-
TGTGCCAGCAGCTTAGACCCTACAGGGGTGCGGGAGCAGTTCTTC	CASSLDPTGVREQFF	TRBV11-2	15	-	TRBJ2-1	TRBD1
TGCGCCAGCAGCCCAAACCCGGGACTTACCTCCTACGAGCAGTACTTC	CASSPNPGLTSYEQYF	TRBV5-1	16	-	TRBJ2-7	-
TGTGCCAGCAGCCTGTCCTTAGTAGAGCAGTACTTC	CASSLSLVEQYF	TRBV7-9	12	-	TRBJ2-7	-